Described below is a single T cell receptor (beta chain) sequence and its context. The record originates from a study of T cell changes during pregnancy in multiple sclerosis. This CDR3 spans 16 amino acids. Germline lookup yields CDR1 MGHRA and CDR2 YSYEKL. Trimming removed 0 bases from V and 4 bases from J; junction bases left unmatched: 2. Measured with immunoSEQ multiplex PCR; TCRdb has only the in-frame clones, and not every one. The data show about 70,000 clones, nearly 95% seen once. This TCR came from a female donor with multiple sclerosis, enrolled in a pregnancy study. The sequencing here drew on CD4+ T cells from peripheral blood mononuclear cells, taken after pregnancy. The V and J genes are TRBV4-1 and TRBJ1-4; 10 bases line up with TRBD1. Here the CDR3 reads CASSQDGTGVNEKLFF. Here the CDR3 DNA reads TGCGCCAGCAGCCAAGACGGGACAGGGGTTAATGAAAAACTGTTTTTT.